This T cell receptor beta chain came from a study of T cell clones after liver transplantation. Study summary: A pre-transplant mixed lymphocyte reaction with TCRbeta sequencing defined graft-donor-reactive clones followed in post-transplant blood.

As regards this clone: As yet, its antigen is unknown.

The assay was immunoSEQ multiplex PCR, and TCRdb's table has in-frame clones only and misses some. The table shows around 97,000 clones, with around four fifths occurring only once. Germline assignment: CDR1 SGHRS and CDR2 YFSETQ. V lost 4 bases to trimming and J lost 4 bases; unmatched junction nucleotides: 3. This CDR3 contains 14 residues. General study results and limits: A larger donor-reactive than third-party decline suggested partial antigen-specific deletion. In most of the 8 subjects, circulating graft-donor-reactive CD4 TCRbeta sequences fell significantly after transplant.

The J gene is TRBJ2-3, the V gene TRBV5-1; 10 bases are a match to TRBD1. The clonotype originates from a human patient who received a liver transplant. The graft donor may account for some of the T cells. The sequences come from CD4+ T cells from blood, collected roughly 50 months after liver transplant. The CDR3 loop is CASSGGTGADTQYF. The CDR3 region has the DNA TGCGCCAGCAGCGGCGGGACAGGGGCAGATACGCAGTATTTT.